The 28 T cell receptor beta chains given below trace back to one sample, sequenced in a study of T cells in Graves' hyperthyroidism and ophthalmopathy. The CDR3 regions of TCR beta were amplified from RNA transcripts. During a first-round RT-PCR of the TCR CDR3, the HTBI primer set was used. TCRdb used MiXCR to reprocess the multiplex PCR reads, holding one entry per CDR3 protein. The sample includes 550,000 to 800,000 distinct CDR3 sequences, about 17% of them seen just once. The sequenced sample was blood. These TCRs come from a man between 18 and 35 years old with Graves' hyperthyroidism.

This clonotype has just a few counts. The J gene is TRBJ2-7, the V gene TRBV30; D is undetermined. Trimming removed 4 bases from V and 3 bases from J, with 10 bases in between. This CDR3 is built from 12 residues. Germline V lookup: CDR1 GTSNPN, CDR2 SVGIG (reference sequence). The CDR3 spells CAWIGRNYEQYF. The CDR3 bases are TGTGCCTGGATTGGCAGAAACTACGAGCAGTACTTC.

On this clonotype: This may stem from a read error, because a much larger clone lies one nucleotide away. The chain is built from TRBV4-1 and TRBJ2-5; possibly TRBD2 for D (5 bases). There are 15 residues in the CDR3. Germline CDR1 MGHRA, CDR2 YSYEKL. The CDR3 bases are TGCGCCGGCAGCCTGGGAGCGCAAGACGAAGAGACCCAGTACTTC. Its translation: CAGSLGAQDEETQYF.

This clonotype showed up many times. The genes are TRBV24-1 and TRBJ2-1, with TRBD2 as a possible D gene (6 bases). Per the germline V gene, CDR1 is KGHDR and CDR2 is SFDVKD. V shed 0 bases and J shed 7 bases, with 12 bases lying between them. The CDR3 is made up of 15 amino acids. The CDR3 DNA is TGTGCCACCAGTGATTTGCGACACGGAGGGAATGAGCAGTTCTTC. Protein sequence: CATSDLRHGGNEQFF.

The sample holds a few counts of this clonotype. The J gene is TRBJ1-5, the V gene TRBV7-8; weak D call: TRBD1 (5 bases). The length of the CDR3 is 13 residues. The V end was cut by 1 base, the J end by 7 bases, with 8 bases between. The germline V gene encodes CDR1 SGHVS and CDR2 FQNEAQ. CDR3: CASSLVREQPQHF. The CDR3 DNA sequence: TGTGCCAGCAGCTTAGTCAGGGAACAGCCCCAGCATTTT.

This clonotype was counted only a few times. V usage is TRBV20-1 and J usage is TRBJ1-6; 11 bases agree with TRBD1. This CDR3 is 18 amino acids long. Per the germline V gene, CDR1 is DFQATT and CDR2 is SNEGSKA (reference sequence). V was clipped by 0 bases and J by 10 bases; unmatched bases: 14. In DNA, the CDR3 is TGCAGTGCTAGAGATTCCGGGACAGGGGGAATCTCTGGGTCACCCCTCCACTTT. Amino acid sequence: CSARDSGTGGISGSPLHF.

This clonotype was observed many times. This chain links TRBV30 with TRBJ2-1, with TRBD2 matching over 8 bases. The length of the CDR3 is 14 residues. Germline CDR1 GTSNPN, CDR2 SVGIG (reference sequence). V lost 3 bases and J lost 8; bases outside the gene matches: 9. The CDR3 DNA follows: TGTGCCTGGAGGCACCGGGAGGGCCTGTATGAGCAGTTCTTC. This sequence encodes CAWRHREGLYEQFF.

A few counts support this clonotype. The chain carries TRBV7-9 and TRBJ2-1, with a weak D call TRBD1 (6 bases). Germline assignment: CDR1 SEHNR and CDR2 FQNEAQ (reference sequence). This CDR3 has 12 amino acids. Between the trimmed V and J ends, which lost 5 bases and 12 bases, there was a span of 14 bases. CDR3 in amino acids: CASSEDSQGQFF. CDR3 in DNA: TGTGCCAGCAGCGAGGACAGTCAAGGGCAGTTCTTC.

This clonotype showed up many times. The CDR3 loop is CASSYRQIQETQYF. CDR3 coding DNA: TGTGCCAGCAGTTACCGGCAGATCCAAGAGACCCAGTACTTC. The V gene is TRBV6-2 or TRBV6-3, the J gene TRBJ2-5, with no clear D. V was clipped by 2 bases and J by 1 base, with 8 bases between them. There are 14 residues in the CDR3. Per germline, CDR1 MNHEY and CDR2 SVGEGT.

This clonotype was detected ten times or more. The chain joins TRBV11-2 to TRBJ2-5; 12 nucleotides agree with TRBD2. CDR1 SGHAT and CDR2 FQNNGV come from the germline V gene. The J segment lost 1 base and the V segment lost 5 bases, leaving 11 bases of the junction unmatched. CDR3 length equals 18 residues. CDR3 loop: CASSVQSLAGGRQETQYF. CDR3 DNA: TGTGCCAGCAGCGTTCAATCGCTAGCGGGAGGGCGCCAAGAGACCCAGTACTTC.

This clonotype showed up just a few times. The chain has TRBV3-1 and TRBJ2-1; tentative D call: TRBD1 (6 bases). This CDR3 is 15 amino acids long. V was cut by 1 base and J by 6 bases, with 13 bases left in between. CDR1 and CDR2 (germline): LGHDT, YNNKEL (reference sequence). CDR3 in amino acids: CASSQVQGQSNEQFF. The CDR3 DNA follows: TGTGCCAGCAGCCAAGTGCAGGGGCAGTCCAATGAGCAGTTCTTC.

This clonotype has just a few counts. The V and J genes are TRBV7-9 and TRBJ2-7, with D tentatively TRBD1 or TRBD2 (5 bases each). Per germline, CDR1 SEHNR and CDR2 FQNEAQ (reference sequence). The CDR3 loop spans 14 amino acids. V lost 4 bases to trimming and J lost 2 bases, with 12 bases between them. Here the CDR3 reads CASSSRDGTYEQYF. The DNA for the CDR3 is TGTGCCAGCAGCTCCCGGGACGGAACCTACGAGCAGTACTTC.

The V and J genes are TRBV29-1 and TRBJ2-2; maybe TRBD2 (7 bases). CDR1 and CDR2 from the germline V gene are SQVTM and ANQGSEA. The CDR3 sequence is 15 residues long. The V end was cut by 7 bases, the J end by 5 bases, with 20 bases between. The CDR3 bases are TGCAGCGGCCGGGGGGCGCAGGGTAGGACCGGGGAGCTGTTTTTT. Protein product: CSGRGAQGRTGELFF.

The chain uses TRBV11-2 and TRBJ1-1; D uncertain. The length of the CDR3 is 16 residues. The germline V gene encodes CDR1 SGHAT and CDR2 FQNNGV. Trimming took 2 bases from V and 6 from J, leaving 19 bases between them. This chain's CDR3 is CASSLLTSAGVAEAFF. The CDR3, as DNA: TGTGCCAGCAGCTTACTTACGAGTGCGGGCGTAGCTGAAGCTTTCTTT.

This clonotype has at least ten counts. The chain joins TRBV20-1 to TRBJ2-5, with 9 bases that match TRBD2. V gave up 0 bases and J gave up 1 base; unmatched junction bases: 6. CDR3 length equals 16 residues. CDR1 is DFQATT, CDR2 SNEGSKA, per germline (reference sequence). The CDR3 loop is CSARDLSTSGQETQYF. The CDR3 bases are TGCAGTGCTAGAGATCTATCGACTAGCGGCCAAGAGACCCAGTACTTC.

This clonotype was seen more than once but under ten times. The CDR3 sequence is CASSPATGEGNQPQHF. The CDR3 nucleotides are TGTGCCAGCAGCCCAGCCACAGGGGAAGGCAATCAGCCCCAGCATTTT. This rearrangement joins TRBV11-2 to TRBJ1-5, with TRBD1 matching 7 bases. The CDR3 consists of 16 residues. Germline CDR1 SGHAT, CDR2 FQNNGV. Germline trimming cut 5 bases from V and 2 bases from J; bases unmatched to any gene: 9.

This sequence joins TRBV29-1 and TRBJ2-1; D ambiguous. The CDR3 covers 13 residues. V lost 6 bases and J lost 7, with 16 bases in between. The V gene's germline CDR1 is SQVTM and CDR2 ANQGSEA. The CDR3 DNA is TGCAGCGTAGACCGTGTAGTGGGGAATGAGCAGTTCTTC. This gives the protein CSVDRVVGNEQFF.

About this clonotype itself: A single base separates this from a much larger clone, so it may be a read error. The rearrangement uses TRBV10-3 and TRBJ2-1, with 12 bases lining up with TRBD2. The trim removed 4 bases at V and 6 bases at J, leaving 7 bases unmatched. The germline V gene encodes CDR1 ENHRY and CDR2 SYGVKD. This CDR3 has 16 amino acids. CDR3 bases: TGTGCCATCAGTGGGGTGGGACTAGCGGGCCGCAATGAGCAGTTCTTC. Its translation: CAISGVGLAGRNEQFF.

This clonotype has ten or more counts. V usage is TRBV18 and J usage is TRBJ2-7; 9 bases are shared with TRBD1. There are 15 residues in the CDR3. Looked up from germline, CDR1 is KGHSH and CDR2 is LQKENI. The ends lost 3 bases at V and 3 bases at J; junction bases unmatched: 6. The CDR3 sequence is CASSPGQGIIYEQYF. DNA for the CDR3: TGTGCCAGCTCACCGGGACAGGGTATAATCTACGAGCAGTACTTC.

The J gene is TRBJ2-7, the V gene TRBV9, with D perhaps matching TRBD2 (6 bases). The V gene's germline CDR1 is SGDLS and CDR2 YYNGEE. The CDR3 spans 15 residues. V dropped 4 bases and J dropped 7 bases, with 21 bases sitting between them. The CDR3 loop is CASSPRGRHMGEQYF. DNA of the CDR3: TGTGCCAGCAGCCCGAGAGGGAGGCACATGGGTGAGCAGTACTTC. The complete variable domain, with remaining parts taken from reference TRBV9 and TRBJ2-7, reads DSGVTQTPKHLITATGQRVTLRCSPRSGDLSVYWYQQSLDQGLQFLIQYYNGEERAKGNILERFSAQQFPDLHSELNLSSLELGDSALYFCASSPRGRHMGEQYFGPGTRLTVT.

This clonotype was recorded at least ten times. J is TRBJ2-5 and V is TRBV18; TRBD1 matches at 7 bases. Germline V gene lookup returns CDR1 KGHSH and CDR2 LQKENI. The V segment lost 6 bases and the J segment 3 bases; nucleotides outside the gene matches: 4. The CDR3 is 13 amino acids. CDR3 sequence reads: CASSLQGKETQYF. The CDR3 nucleotides are TGTGCCAGCTCCCTACAGGGGAAAGAGACCCAGTACTTC.

There are many counts of this clonotype. In nucleotides, the CDR3 is TGTGCCAGCTCACCGGGGGATGTCTCTGGAAACACCATATATTTT. This gives the protein CASSPGDVSGNTIYF. The rearrangement uses TRBV18 and TRBJ1-3, with a tentative D call TRBD1 (5 bases). V gave up 3 bases and J gave up 0 bases, with 9 bases separating them. The germline gives CDR1 KGHSH, CDR2 LQKENI. The CDR3 runs to 15 residues.

In this sample, this clonotype turned up a few times. V usage is TRBV6-1 and J usage is TRBJ1-4, with 9 bases fitting TRBD1. CDR3 length: 18 residues. V trimming: 4 bases; J trimming: 1 base; junction bases outside the gene matches: 10. Germline lookup yields CDR1 MNHNS and CDR2 SASEGT. The CDR3 DNA sequence: TGTGCCAGCAGTGGGCCACAGGGGGCGGTTGGAACTAATGAAAAACTGTTTTTT. Translating gives CASSGPQGAVGTNEKLFF.

This clonotype was seen more than once but under ten times. V usage is TRBV29-1 and J usage is TRBJ1-5, with 7 bases that match TRBD1. CDR1 and CDR2 from the germline V gene are SQVTM and ANQGSEA. The CDR3 spans 17 residues. For the CDR3, the DNA is TGCACCCCCGTGAGGGGGCCATCCCCTTTAGCCAATCAGCCCCAGCATTTT. Residues: CTPVRGPSPLANQPQHF.

This clonotype was seen only a few times. V and J are TRBV11-1 and TRBJ1-1; the D gene is possibly TRBD1 (5 bases). The CDR3 is 17 residues long. Trimming left V 5 bases short and J 0 bases short, with 19 bases between. CDR1 SGHAT and CDR2 FQDESV come from the germline V gene (reference sequence). CDR3 protein: CASSPRGDGRMNTEAFF. The CDR3 coding sequence is TGTGCCAGCAGCCCAAGGGGCGACGGGAGAATGAACACTGAAGCTTTCTTT. The variable domain in full, completed from reference TRBV11-1 and TRBJ1-1, reads EAEVAQSPRYKITEKSQAVAFWCDPISGHATLYWYRQILGQGPELLVQFQDESVVDDSQLPKDRFSAERLKGVDSTLKIQPAELGDSAMYLCASSPRGDGRMNTEAFFGQGTRLTVV.

This clonotype was recorded a few times. The chain combines TRBV5-6 with TRBJ2-3; D might be TRBD2 (6 bases). V was pared by 3 bases and J by 2 bases, with 19 bases between. Germline CDR1 is SGHDT and CDR2 is YYEEEE. The CDR3 contains 17 residues. The CDR3 here is CASSWGSGESSTDTQYF. The CDR3 DNA sequence: TGTGCCAGCAGCTGGGGGTCGGGGGAGTCGTCCACAGATACGCAGTATTTT. Variable domain in full (rest from reference TRBV5-6 and TRBJ2-3): DAGVTQSPTHLIKTRGQQVTLRCSPKSGHDTVSWYQQALGQGPQFIFQYYEEEERQRGNFPDRFSGHQFPNYSSELNVNALLLGDSALYLCASSWGSGESSTDTQYFGPGTRLTVL.

The chain couples TRBV7-9 to TRBJ2-1, with 7 bases matching TRBD2. Trimming at V came to 5 bases and at J to 8 bases, leaving 3 bases not matched to a gene. Germline-derived CDR1 and CDR2 are SEHNR and FQNEAQ (reference sequence). The CDR3 covers 12 residues. CDR3 residues: CASSGSGDEQFF. The CDR3 nucleotides are TGTGCCAGCAGCGGGAGCGGGGATGAGCAGTTCTTC.

The chain joins TRBV5-1 to TRBJ2-3, with D unresolved. CDR3 length: 14 amino acids. Deletions cut 0 bases from V and 4 bases from J, with 9 bases between. The V gene's germline CDR1 is SGHRS and CDR2 YFSETQ. CDR3 sequence: CASSLGGFPDTQYF. CDR3 nucleotide sequence: TGCGCCAGCAGCTTGGGGGGATTTCCAGATACGCAGTATTTT.

This clonotype has just a few counts. The rearrangement uses TRBV7-2 and TRBJ1-5; no clear D. This CDR3 has 15 residues. Trimming pared 5 bases from V and 2 bases from J, leaving 13 bases between. Germline assignment: CDR1 SGHTA and CDR2 FQGNSA. Here the CDR3 reads CASSRSWQGNQPQHF. In DNA form, the CDR3 reads TGTGCCAGCAGCAGGTCGTGGCAGGGCAATCAGCCCCAGCATTTT.